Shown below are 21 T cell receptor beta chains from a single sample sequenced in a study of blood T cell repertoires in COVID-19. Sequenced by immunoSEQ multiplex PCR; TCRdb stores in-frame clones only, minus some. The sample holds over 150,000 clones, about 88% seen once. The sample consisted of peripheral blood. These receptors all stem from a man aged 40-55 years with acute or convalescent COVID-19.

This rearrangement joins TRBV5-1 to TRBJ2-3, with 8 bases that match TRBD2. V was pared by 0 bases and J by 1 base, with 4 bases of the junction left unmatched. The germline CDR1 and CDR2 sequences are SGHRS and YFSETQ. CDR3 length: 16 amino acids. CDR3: CASSLGARGGTDTQYF. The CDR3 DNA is TGCGCCAGCAGCTTGGGCGCGCGGGGGGGCACAGATACGCAGTATTTT.

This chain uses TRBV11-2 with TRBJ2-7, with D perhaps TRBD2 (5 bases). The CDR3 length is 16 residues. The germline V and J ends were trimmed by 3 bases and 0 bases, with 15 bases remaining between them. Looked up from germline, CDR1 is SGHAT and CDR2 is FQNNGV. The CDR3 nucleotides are TGTGCCAGCAGCTTCCTACTAGGCCAAAGCTCCTACGAGCAGTACTTC. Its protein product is CASSFLLGQSSYEQYF.

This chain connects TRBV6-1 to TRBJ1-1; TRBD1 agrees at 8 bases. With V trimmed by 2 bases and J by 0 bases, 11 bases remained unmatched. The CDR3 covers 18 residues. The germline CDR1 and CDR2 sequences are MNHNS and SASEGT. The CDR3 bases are TGTGCCAGCAGTGAAATGACAGGGGTTACCATTATGAACACTGAAGCTTTCTTT. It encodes CASSEMTGVTIMNTEAFF.

CDR3 loop: CSASVGDYATEAFF. The CDR3 nucleotides read TGCAGTGCTAGTGTAGGGGATTATGCCACTGAAGCTTTCTTT. The rearrangement uses TRBV20-1 and TRBJ1-1; possibly TRBD1 for D (5 bases). Germline V gene lookup returns CDR1 DFQATT and CDR2 SNEGSKA (reference sequence). This CDR3 is built from 14 residues. The germline V and J ends were trimmed by 3 bases and 4 bases, with 15 bases remaining between them.

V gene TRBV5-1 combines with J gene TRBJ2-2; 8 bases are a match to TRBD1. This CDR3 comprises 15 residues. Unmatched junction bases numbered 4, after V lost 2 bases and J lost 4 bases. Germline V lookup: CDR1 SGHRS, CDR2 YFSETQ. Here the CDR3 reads CASSLWTGSTGELFF. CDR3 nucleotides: TGCGCCAGCAGCTTATGGACAGGGTCCACCGGGGAGCTGTTTTTT.

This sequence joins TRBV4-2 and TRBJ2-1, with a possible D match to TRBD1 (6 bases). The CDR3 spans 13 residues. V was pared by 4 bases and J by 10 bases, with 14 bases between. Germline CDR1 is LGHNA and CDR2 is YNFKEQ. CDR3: CASSPENRDEQFF. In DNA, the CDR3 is TGTGCCAGCAGCCCGGAGAACAGGGACGAGCAGTTCTTC.

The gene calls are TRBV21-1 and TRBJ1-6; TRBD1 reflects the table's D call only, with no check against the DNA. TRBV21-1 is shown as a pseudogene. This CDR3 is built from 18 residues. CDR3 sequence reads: CASTPEQGRSSYNSPLHF. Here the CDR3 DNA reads TGTGCCAGCACTCCAGAACAGGGGAGAAGCTCCTATAATTCACCCCTCCACTTT.

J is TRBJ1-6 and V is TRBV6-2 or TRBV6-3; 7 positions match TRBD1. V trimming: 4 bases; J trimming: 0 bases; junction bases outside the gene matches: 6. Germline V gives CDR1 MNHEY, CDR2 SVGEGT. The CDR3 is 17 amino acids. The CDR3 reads CASSLQGSSSYNSPLHF. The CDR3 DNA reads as TGTGCCAGCAGTTTACAGGGGTCGAGCTCCTATAATTCACCCCTCCACTTT.

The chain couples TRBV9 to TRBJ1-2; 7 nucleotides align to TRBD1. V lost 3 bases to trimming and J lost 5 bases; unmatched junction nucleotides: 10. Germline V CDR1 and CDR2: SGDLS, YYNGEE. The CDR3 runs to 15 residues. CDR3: CASSAEPGQPYGYTF. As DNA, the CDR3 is TGTGCCAGCAGCGCAGAGCCGGGACAGCCTTATGGCTACACCTTC.

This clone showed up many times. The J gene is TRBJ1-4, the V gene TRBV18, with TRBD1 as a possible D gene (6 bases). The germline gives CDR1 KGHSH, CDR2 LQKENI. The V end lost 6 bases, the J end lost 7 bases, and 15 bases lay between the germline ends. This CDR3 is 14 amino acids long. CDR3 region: CASSQRQASEKLFF. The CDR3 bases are TGTGCCAGCTCCCAAAGACAGGCCAGTGAAAAACTGTTTTTT.

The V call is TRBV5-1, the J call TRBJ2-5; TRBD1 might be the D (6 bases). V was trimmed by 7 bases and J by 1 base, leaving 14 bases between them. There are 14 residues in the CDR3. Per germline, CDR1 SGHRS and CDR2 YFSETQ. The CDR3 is CASSGQGGQETQYF. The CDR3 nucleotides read TGCGCCAGCTCGGGGCAAGGGGGCCAAGAGACCCAGTACTTC.

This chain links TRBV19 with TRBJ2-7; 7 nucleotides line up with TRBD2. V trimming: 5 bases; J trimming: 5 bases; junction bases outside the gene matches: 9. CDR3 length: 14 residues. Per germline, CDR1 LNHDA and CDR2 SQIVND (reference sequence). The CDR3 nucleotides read TGTGCCAGTAGTCGGAGGGAGGGAATAAACGAGCAGTACTTC. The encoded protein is CASSRREGINEQYF.

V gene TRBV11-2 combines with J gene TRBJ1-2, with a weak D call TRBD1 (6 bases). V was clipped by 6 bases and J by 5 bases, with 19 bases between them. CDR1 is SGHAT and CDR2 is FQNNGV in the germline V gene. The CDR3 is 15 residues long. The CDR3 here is CASRSRGRGNYGYTF. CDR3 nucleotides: TGTGCCAGCAGGTCCCGAGGCAGGGGAAATTATGGCTACACCTTC.

CDR3 amino acids: CASSFGDRGTGELFF. Here the CDR3 DNA reads TGTGCCAGCAGCTTTGGGGACAGGGGCACCGGGGAGCTGTTTTTT. This chain connects TRBV7-2 to TRBJ2-2; TRBD1 matches 10 bases. Germline-derived CDR1 and CDR2 are SGHTA and FQGNSA. This CDR3 contains 15 residues. The V gene end was trimmed by 3 bases and the J gene end by 4 bases; junction bases not matched to a gene: 2.

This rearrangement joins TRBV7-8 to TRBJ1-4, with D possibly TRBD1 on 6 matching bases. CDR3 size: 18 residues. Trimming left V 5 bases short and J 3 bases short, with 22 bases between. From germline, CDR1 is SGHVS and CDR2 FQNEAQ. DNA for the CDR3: TGTGCCAGCAGCCCCCGACGTTTGGGGGCTAGGGCTAATGAAAAACTGTTTTTT. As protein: CASSPRRLGARANEKLFF.

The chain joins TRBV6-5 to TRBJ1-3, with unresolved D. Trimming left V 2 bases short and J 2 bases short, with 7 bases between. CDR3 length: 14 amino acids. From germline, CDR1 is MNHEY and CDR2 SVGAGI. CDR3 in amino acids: CASSYNIPGNTIYF. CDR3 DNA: TGTGCCAGCAGTTACAACATCCCTGGAAACACCATATATTTT.

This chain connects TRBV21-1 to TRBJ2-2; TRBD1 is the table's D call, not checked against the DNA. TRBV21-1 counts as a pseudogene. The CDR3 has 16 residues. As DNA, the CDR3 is TGTGCCAGCAGCAGGACAGGGGGCAACGACACCGGGGAGCTGTTTTTT. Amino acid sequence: CASSRTGGNDTGELFF.

The CDR3 is CASSPGAGGSSGNTIYF. CDR3 coding DNA: TGTGCCAGCAGCCCAGGGGCAGGGGGCAGCTCTGGAAACACCATATATTTT. The rearrangement uses TRBV21-1 and TRBJ1-3; the DNA was not used to check the table's D call, TRBD1. TRBV21-1 has pseudogene status. The CDR3 has 17 residues.

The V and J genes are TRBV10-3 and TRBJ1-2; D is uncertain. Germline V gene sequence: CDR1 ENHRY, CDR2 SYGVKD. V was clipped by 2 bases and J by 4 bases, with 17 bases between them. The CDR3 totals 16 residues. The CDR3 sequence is CAISEGPGFTPYGYTF. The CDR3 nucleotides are TGTGCCATCAGTGAGGGTCCGGGATTTACCCCCTATGGCTACACCTTC.

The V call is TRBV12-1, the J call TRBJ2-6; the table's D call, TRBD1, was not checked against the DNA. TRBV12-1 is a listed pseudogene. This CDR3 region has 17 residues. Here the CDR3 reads CASSSGTFCSGANVLTF. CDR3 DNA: TGTGCCAGCAGCTCCGGGACATTCTGCTCTGGGGCCAACGTCCTGACTTTC.

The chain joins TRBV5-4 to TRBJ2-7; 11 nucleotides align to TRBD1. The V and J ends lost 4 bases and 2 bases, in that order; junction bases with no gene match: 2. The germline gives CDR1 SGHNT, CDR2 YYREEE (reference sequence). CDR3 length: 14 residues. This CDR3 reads CASSQGQGAYEQYF. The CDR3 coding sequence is TGTGCCAGCAGCCAGGGACAGGGGGCCTACGAGCAGTACTTC.